This entry describes one T cell receptor (beta chain). This sample is drawn from a study of blood T cell repertoires in COVID-19. Overall study context: Acute and convalescent COVID-19 samples came from the United States, Italy and Spain. From T cells, B-cell-depleted T cells, or PBMCs came the material, which was cDNA or gDNA.

The data were produced by immunoSEQ multiplex PCR, yet TCRdb's version contains in-frame clones alone and is incomplete. Of 350,000 to 450,000 clones listed, around 87% are singletons. CDR3 length: 16 residues. V shed 0 bases and J shed 2 bases, with 11 bases lying between them. The V gene's germline CDR1 is SGHDN and CDR2 FVKESK. The sample consisted of peripheral blood. The origin of this receptor is a human donor in a cohort sampled during active COVID-19. The V and J genes are TRBV14 and TRBJ2-1; D possibly corresponds to TRBD2 (5 bases). The CDR3 sequence: CASSQEGTRAYNEQFF. CDR3 in DNA: TGTGCCAGCAGCCAAGAAGGAACGCGGGCCTACAATGAGCAGTTCTTC.